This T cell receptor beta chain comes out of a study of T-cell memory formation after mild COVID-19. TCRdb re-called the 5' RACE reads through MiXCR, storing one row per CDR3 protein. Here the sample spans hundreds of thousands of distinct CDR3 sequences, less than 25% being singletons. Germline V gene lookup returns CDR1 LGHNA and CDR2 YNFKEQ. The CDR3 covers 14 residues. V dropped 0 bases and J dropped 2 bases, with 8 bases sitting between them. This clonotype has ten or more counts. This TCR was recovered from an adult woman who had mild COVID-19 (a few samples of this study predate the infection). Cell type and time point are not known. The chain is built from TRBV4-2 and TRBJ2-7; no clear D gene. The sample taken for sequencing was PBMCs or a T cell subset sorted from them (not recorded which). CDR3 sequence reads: CASSQDMMAYEQYF. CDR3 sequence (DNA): TGTGCCAGCAGCCAAGATATGATGGCCTACGAGCAGTACTTC.